This entry describes one T cell receptor beta chain. Its antigen remains unidentified. It has no much larger one-base neighbor in the sample; base qualities were not kept. The data stem from a study of T cells and Merkel cell carcinoma outcomes (dated by TCRdb to 2018 to 2021). With regard to the full study: The study looked at whether the tumor T-cell repertoire and T-cell density could predict clinical outcome in patients with Merkel cell carcinoma. The research as a whole found: T-cell repertoire features combined with T-cell density were reported to predict clinical outcomes in Merkel cell carcinoma patients.

The samples were taken from patients with Merkel cell carcinoma. Libraries came from the immunoSEQ multiplex PCR assay. The immuneACCESS repertoire file appears here via TCRdb, limited to in-frame rearrangements. These files lack a portion of the clones; in checked studies, under half of the deficit traces to unresolved V genes, and the cause of the others is not known. The sample data list roughly 4,800 clones, and about 88% of these were observed just once. The ten largest make up approximately 5.2% of the sample. Material for sequencing was tumor tissue from Merkel cell carcinoma. This receptor was taken from a human donor with Merkel cell carcinoma.

The DNA sequence reads TGTGCCAGCAGTCGGGACGGGGGCTCTGAGGGCAATCAGCCCCAGCATTTT. Translated, this gives CASSRDGGSEGNQPQHF. In this chain, TRBV7-2 is recombined with TRBJ1-5; TRBD1 is a possible D gene, resting on 6 matching bases. The CDR3 starts with the cysteine, ends with the phenylalanine, and has 17 residues. CDR3 DNA only is kept here, 51 bases in frame from base 1. Between the V and J ends, shortened by 6 bases and 2 bases respectively, the junction contains 20 bases. The germline V gene provides CDR1 SGHTA and CDR2 FQGNSA. With the portions outside the CDR3 filled from the reference TRBV7-2 and TRBJ1-5 genes, the complete variable region becomes GAGVSQSPSNKVTEKGKDVELRCDPISGHTALYWYRQSLGQGLEFLIYFQGNSAPDKSGLPSDRFSAERTGGSVSTLTIQRTQQEDSAVYLCASSRDGGSEGNQPQHFGDGTRLSIL.